This record covers a single T cell receptor beta chain. The sample comes from a study of T cells in tumors after PD-1 blockade. Sequencing was performed with immunoSEQ multiplex PCR; in TCRdb, only in-frame clones are kept and a portion is missing. The table lists tens of thousands of clones, approximately 81% of them singletons, with about 4% in the top ten. The V and J ends lost 2 bases and 2 bases, in that order; junction bases with no gene match: 3. The CDR3 is made up of 14 amino acids. Germline-derived CDR1 and CDR2 are SGHRS and YFSETQ. The sequences come from PBMCs, collected before anti-PD-1 treatment. The V and J genes are TRBV5-1 and TRBJ2-7; 8 positions agree with TRBD1. The clonotype comes from a human donor with basal cell carcinoma. CDR3 loop: CASSFGQGTYEQYF. The CDR3 bases are TGCGCCAGCAGCTTCGGACAGGGAACCTACGAGCAGTACTTC.